This TCR beta chain was documented in a study of PD-1 blockade in classical Hodgkin lymphoma. Study background: Nivolumab dosed at 3 mg/kg went to patients intravenously every 2 weeks.

The germline V gene encodes CDR1 MNHEY and CDR2 SVGAGI. This CDR3 comprises 13 residues. V lost 6 bases to trimming and J lost 2 bases, with 11 bases between them. Each patient relapsed following autologous stem cell transplantation, and prior brentuximab vedotin exposure differed. The method was immunoSEQ multiplex PCR; TCRdb's version includes in-frame clones alone and lacks a portion of them. This sample has about 150,000 clones, with approximately 80% found just once. This sequence joins TRBV6-5 and TRBJ2-7, with D unresolved. The input for sequencing was peripheral blood mononuclear cells (PBMCs), taken before the second cycle of nivolumab. The TCR sequence derives from a human donor with classical Hodgkin lymphoma. CDR3 nucleotide sequence: TGTGCCAGCAGAGATAAGGGCGCCTACGAGCAGTACTTC. This translates into CASRDKGAYEQYF.